Presented here are 12 T cell receptor beta chains from one specimen sequenced in a study of identical twins. TCRdb reprocessed the 5' RACE reads via MiXCR and lists one record per CDR3 protein. The sample holds just under 550,000 distinct CDR3 sequences, 12% to 15% seen once. The same specimen was also included in a second study, on yellow fever vaccine responses in identical twins.

The sequenced sample was CD4+ T cells sorted from blood. The receptors shown here come from a woman aged 18-35 years in good health.

This clonotype was found a few times. The chain is built from TRBV11-2 and TRBJ1-2; D uncertain. Germline lookup yields CDR1 SGHAT and CDR2 FQNNGV. V lost 2 bases and J 0 bases, leaving 10 bases between the germline ends. The CDR3 has 15 amino acids. This chain's CDR3 is CASSLNANANYGYTF. The DNA of the CDR3 is TGTGCCAGCAGCTTAAATGCCAACGCTAACTATGGCTACACCTTC.

This clonotype was seen at least ten times. The V and J genes are TRBV4-1 and TRBJ2-2; TRBD2 might be the D (6 bases). Per the germline V gene, CDR1 is MGHRA and CDR2 is YSYEKL. CDR3 length: 18 residues. Trimming left V 0 bases short and J 1 base short, with 15 bases between. DNA of the CDR3: TGCGCCAGCAGCCAAGATTACAGACGGCGGGAGAACACCGGGGAGCTGTTTTTT. Its protein product is CASSQDYRRRENTGELFF.

V is TRBV15 and J is TRBJ1-4; D not resolved. Germline-derived CDR1 and CDR2 are LNHNV and YYDKDF (reference sequence). CDR3 length: 13 amino acids. With 8 bases removed from V and 5 bases from J, the gap between germline ends came to 12 bases. The CDR3 loop is CATSWRSNEKLFF. As DNA, the CDR3 is TGTGCCACCTCCTGGCGGTCAAATGAAAAACTGTTTTTT. Full variable domain (outside the CDR3, taken from reference TRBV15 and TRBJ1-4): DAMVIQNPRYQVTQFGKPVTLSCSQTLNHNVMYWYQQKSSQAPKLLFHYYDKDFNNEADTPDNFQSRRPNTSFCFLDIRSPGLGDTAMYLCATSWRSNEKLFFGSGTQLSVL.

The rearrangement joins TRBV10-3 to TRBJ2-7; 10 positions match TRBD1. The CDR3 contains 12 residues. The V gene end was trimmed by 11 bases and the J gene end by 5 bases; junction bases not matched to a gene: 6. Germline V gene data show CDR1 as ENHRY and CDR2 as SYGVKD. CDR3 bases: TGTGCCGGCCGGGACAGGGGCCACGAGCAGTACTTC. Protein sequence: CAGRDRGHEQYF.

This clonotype was detected a few times. This chain links TRBV12-3 or TRBV12-4 with TRBJ2-5; 8 positions match TRBD2. This CDR3 is 15 amino acids long. Trimming took 5 bases from V and 4 from J; bases not matched to a gene: 9. CDR3 residues: CASSNPGLVSETQYF. CDR3 DNA: TGTGCCAGCAGTAATCCGGGACTAGTATCAGAGACCCAGTACTTC.

J is TRBJ1-5 and V is TRBV10-2; 8 bases fit TRBD1. Germline lookup yields CDR1 WSHSY and CDR2 SAAADI. This CDR3 has 16 residues. V trimming: 5 bases; J trimming: 0 bases; junction bases outside the gene matches: 6. The CDR3 bases are TGCGCCAGCAGTATGGGGACAGGTAATAGCAATCAGCCCCAGCATTTT. Amino acid sequence: CASSMGTGNSNQPQHF.

The chain links TRBV3-1 to TRBJ1-5; TRBD1 matches 10 bases. Germline CDR1 is LGHDT and CDR2 is YNNKEL (reference sequence). V gave up 1 base and J gave up 3 bases; unmatched junction bases: 3. The CDR3 has 16 amino acids. This CDR3 reads CASSQGTGGANQPQHF. CDR3 DNA: TGTGCCAGCAGCCAAGGGACAGGGGGGGCCAATCAGCCCCAGCATTTT.

This chain uses TRBV5-1 with TRBJ2-1, with 7 bases matching TRBD2. V trimming: 2 bases; J trimming: 6 bases; junction bases outside the gene matches: 5. This CDR3 spans 14 amino acids. Germline loops: CDR1 SGHRS, CDR2 YFSETQ. The DNA for the CDR3 is TGCGCCAGCAGCTTCCTAGCGGTACCCAATGAGCAGTTCTTC. Its protein is CASSFLAVPNEQFF. The entire variable domain, with the rest obtained from reference TRBV5-1 and TRBJ2-1, is as follows: KAGVTQTPRYLIKTRGQQVTLSCSPISGHRSVSWYQQTPGQGLQFLFEYFSETQRNKGNFPGRFSGRQFSNSRSEMNVSTLELGDSALYLCASSFLAVPNEQFFGPGTRLTVL.

This clonotype was seen more than once but under ten times. This sequence joins TRBV11-2 and TRBJ2-3, with a possible D match to TRBD2 (5 bases). Trimming stripped 1 base from V and 6 bases from J, with 11 bases between. CDR1 is SGHAT and CDR2 is FQNNGV in the germline V gene. CDR3 length: 14 residues. The CDR3 loop reads CASSLGAWEDTQYF. In DNA, the CDR3 is TGTGCCAGCAGCTTAGGAGCCTGGGAGGATACGCAGTATTTT.

This clonotype has only a few counts. The chain is built from TRBV12-3 or TRBV12-4 and TRBJ2-4; tentatively, D is TRBD2 (5 bases). V was trimmed by 7 bases and J by 11 bases, leaving 15 bases between them. The CDR3 length is 12 residues. The CDR3 protein is CASTPGGGVQYF. DNA for the CDR3: TGTGCCAGCACCCCAGGAGGAGGCGTTCAGTACTTC.

The genes are TRBV20-1 and TRBJ2-5, with TRBD2 identical over 11 bases. Germline assignment: CDR1 DFQATT and CDR2 SNEGSKA (reference sequence). The CDR3 runs 15 residues. Trimming took 4 bases from V and 2 from J; bases not matched to a gene: 6. The CDR3 DNA reads as TGCAGTGCTACCCCTACTAGCGGGAGTCAAGAGACCCAGTACTTC. It encodes CSATPTSGSQETQYF.

This clonotype was seen repeatedly, ten times or more. CDR3 coding DNA: TGTGCCAGCCGCCCTGGGCCAAGGACCGGGGAGCTGTTTTTT. Its translation: CASRPGPRTGELFF. The chain is built from TRBV28 and TRBJ2-2, with no clear D. CDR1 is MDHEN and CDR2 is SYDVKM in the germline V gene. The CDR3 is 14 residues long. V gave up 8 bases and J gave up 5 bases, with 15 bases separating them.